Following are 26 T cell receptor beta chains from one sample sequenced in a study of blood T cell repertoires in COVID-19. TCRdb's table, derived via immunoSEQ multiplex PCR, lists solely in-frame clones and lacks some. There are roughly 200,000 clones in the sample; 80% to 90% occur only once, and more than 4.5% lies in the top ten. The sequencing sample was made of PBMCs or T cells enriched from blood (not recorded which). These receptors came from a woman aged 45 to 65 who had been exposed to COVID-19.

This sequence joins TRBV7-2 and TRBJ1-2; D is possibly TRBD1 (5 bases). Trimming took off 1 base at V and 9 bases at J, with 12 bases between the two ends. Germline CDR1 reads SGHTA; CDR2 reads FQGNSA. The CDR3 is 13 amino acids. CDR3 in amino acids: CASSLGGGKSYTF. The CDR3 nucleotides read TGTGCCAGCAGCTTAGGCGGGGGAAAGAGCTACACCTTC.

This clone turned up a few times. The genes are TRBV11-2 and TRBJ2-5, with D maybe TRBD2 (6 bases). V was clipped by 4 bases and J by 6 bases, with 12 bases between them. Germline CDR1 SGHAT, CDR2 FQNNGV. CDR3 length: 13 amino acids. The CDR3 loop reads CASSSRLGQTQYF. For the CDR3, the DNA is TGTGCCAGCAGCTCCAGACTAGGACAGACCCAGTACTTC.

With respect to this clone: A read error may account for a junction end that differs from germline. This chain links TRBV9 with TRBJ1-1, with D possibly being TRBD1 (5 bases). The CDR3 totals 13 residues. Per the germline V gene, CDR1 is SGDLS and CDR2 is YYNGEE. DNA of the CDR3: TGTGCCAGCAGCATGAGACAGAACGCTGAAGCTTTCTTT. Translated, it gives CASSMRQNAEAFF.

The chain links TRBV5-4 to TRBJ2-3, with TRBD1 matching over 7 bases. J gave up 6 bases and V 4 bases, and 5 bases lay outside the gene matches. This CDR3 spans 13 amino acids. Per germline, CDR1 SGHNT and CDR2 YYREEE (reference sequence). CDR3 nucleotides: TGTGCCAGCAGCCCTAGGGGACAGGATACGCAGTATTTT. It translates to CASSPRGQDTQYF.

This clone has only a few counts. The chain is built from TRBV6-6 and TRBJ1-4, with 8 bases that match TRBD1. The V and J ends lost 5 bases and 4 bases, in that order; junction bases with no gene match: 3. The CDR3 totals 14 residues. CDR1 is MNHNY, CDR2 SVGAGI, per germline (reference sequence). The CDR3 region has the DNA TGTGCCAGCAGTCTGACAGGGGATAATGAAAAACTGTTTTTT. Translation: CASSLTGDNEKLFF.

This clone was detected only once. This chain uses TRBV16 with TRBJ1-4; 10 nucleotides agree with TRBD1. Germline-derived CDR1 and CDR2 are KGHSY and FQNENV. Trimming at V came to 4 bases and at J to 8 bases, leaving 4 bases not matched to a gene. The CDR3 covers 14 residues. The CDR3 loop is CASSLGTGEEKLFF. DNA for the CDR3: TGTGCCAGCAGCCTAGGGACAGGGGAAGAAAAACTGTTTTTT.

This clone was detected only once. V is TRBV5-4 and J is TRBJ1-1; D is perhaps TRBD1 (5 bases). The germline V and J ends were trimmed by 2 bases and 5 bases, with 13 bases remaining between them. Per the germline V gene, CDR1 is SGHNT and CDR2 is YYREEE (reference sequence). This CDR3 has 14 residues. CDR3 DNA sequence: TGTGCCAGCAGCTTCCCTCACACAGGAACTGAAGCTTTCTTT. This translates into CASSFPHTGTEAFF.

The chain carries TRBV6-1 and TRBJ1-5; a weak D match, TRBD1 (5 bases). This CDR3 has 18 residues. V gave up 1 base and J gave up 0 bases, with 16 bases separating them. In germline, CDR1 is MNHNS, CDR2 SASEGT. The CDR3 nucleotides are TGTGCCAGCAGTGAAGATTTTGGGGGGAGGTATAGCAATCAGCCCCAGCATTTT. Protein product: CASSEDFGGRYSNQPQHF.

The CDR3: CASSQDKLGYTF. The CDR3 DNA sequence: TGCGCCAGCAGCCAAGATAAACTTGGCTACACCTTC. The V gene is TRBV4-3, the J gene TRBJ1-2; D unclear. Germline-derived CDR1 and CDR2 are LGHNA and YSLEER. V was shortened by 0 bases and J by 7 bases, with 6 bases between the two germline ends. This CDR3 region has 12 residues.

The V and J genes are TRBV9 and TRBJ1-2; TRBD1 matches 8 bases. The CDR3 extends over 12 amino acids. Germline CDR1 and CDR2: SGDLS and YYNGEE. Trimming cost V 4 bases and J 8 bases; bases outside gene matches: 4. CDR3 protein: CASSRTGTGYTF. CDR3 sequence (DNA): TGTGCCAGCAGCCGGACAGGGACGGGCTACACCTTC. Looking up the rest from reference TRBV9 and TRBJ1-2 gives the full variable domain: DSGVTQTPKHLITATGQRVTLRCSPRSGDLSVYWYQQSLDQGLQFLIQYYNGEERAKGNILERFSAQQFPDLHSELNLSSLELGDSALYFCASSRTGTGYTFGSGTRLTVV.

The V gene is TRBV6-6, the J gene TRBJ1-2, with no clear D. CDR1 MNHNY and CDR2 SVGAGI come from the germline V gene (reference sequence). The germline V and J ends were trimmed by 3 bases and 8 bases, with 19 bases remaining between them. The CDR3 is made up of 15 amino acids. For the CDR3, the DNA is TGTGCCAGCAGTTATTTTGATGCGGGTACGGGAGGCTACACCTTC. It is translated as CASSYFDAGTGGYTF.

This clone has more than one count but fewer than ten. The V and J genes are TRBV28 and TRBJ1-1, with TRBD1 as a possible D gene (5 bases). V shed 10 bases and J shed 6 bases, with 21 bases lying between them. The CDR3 spans 14 residues. Germline V CDR1 and CDR2: MDHEN, SYDVKM. CDR3 in amino acids: CATRQWQGFAEAFF. CDR3 nucleotide sequence: TGTGCCACCCGACAGTGGCAGGGTTTCGCTGAAGCTTTCTTT.

The rearrangement joins TRBV7-9 to TRBJ1-2, with 8 bases identical to TRBD1. Germline lookup yields CDR1 SEHNR and CDR2 FQNEAQ (reference sequence). This CDR3 is built from 15 residues. The J segment lost 0 bases and the V segment lost 4 bases, leaving 4 bases of the junction unmatched. Here the CDR3 DNA reads TGTGCCAGCAGCTATTGGGGACAGGCTAACTATGGCTACACCTTC. Translated: CASSYWGQANYGYTF.

This chain connects TRBV9 to TRBJ1-2; 7 positions agree with TRBD1. Trimming removed 4 bases from V and 5 bases from J; junction bases left unmatched: 11. This CDR3 is 15 amino acids long. Germline V gene lookup returns CDR1 SGDLS and CDR2 YYNGEE. CDR3 nucleotides: TGTGCCAGCAGCCCCCGACAGGGTGTCCTATATGGCTACACCTTC. It yields the protein CASSPRQGVLYGYTF.

The chain is built from TRBV29-1 and TRBJ1-3; D unresolved. The length of the CDR3 is 13 residues. Trimming took off 2 bases at V and 0 bases at J, with 5 bases between the two ends. Germline V gives CDR1 SQVTM, CDR2 ANQGSEA. CDR3 DNA sequence: TGCAGCGTTGAACACAGCTCTGGAAACACCATATATTTT. Translating it yields CSVEHSSGNTIYF.

The chain joins TRBV2 to TRBJ2-2; 9 bases map to TRBD2. This CDR3 contains 14 residues. CDR1 SNHLY and CDR2 FYNNEI come from the germline V gene. With V trimmed by 6 bases and J by 7 bases, 6 bases remained unmatched. As DNA, the CDR3 is TGTGCCAGCAGACCTCGACTAGCGGACGGGGAGCTGTTTTTT. Protein product: CASRPRLADGELFF.

The chain is built from TRBV12-3 or TRBV12-4 and TRBJ1-3, with no clear D. The CDR3 runs to 13 residues. Trimming left V 1 base short and J 15 bases short, with 16 bases between. CDR3 sequence: CASSLVTEAPGYF. The CDR3 region has the DNA TGTGCCAGCAGTTTAGTAACGGAGGCGCCGGGATATTTT.

This clone was picked up one time. The V gene is TRBV13, the J gene TRBJ1-2; perhaps TRBD1 as D (6 bases). The germline V gene has CDR1 PRHDT and CDR2 FYEKMQ (reference sequence). V lost 1 base, J lost 4 bases, and 7 bases lay in between. The CDR3 length is 13 residues. The CDR3 DNA follows: TGTGCCAGCAGCTTAGAAGGGGGCTATGGCTACACCTTC. Its protein product is CASSLEGGYGYTF. Filled out from reference TRBV13 and TRBJ1-2, the complete variable domain reads AAGVIQSPRHLIKEKRETATLKCYPIPRHDTVYWYQQGPGQDPQFLISFYEKMQSDKGSIPDRFSAQQFSDYHSELNMSSLELGDSALYFCASSLEGGYGYTFGSGTRLTVV.

This clone was seen only a few times. The CDR3: CASSRTFGEKLFF. In nucleotides, the CDR3 is TGTGCCAGCAGCCGAACCTTCGGGGAAAAACTGTTTTTT. The chain combines TRBV6-5 with TRBJ1-4; no clear D. The CDR3 runs to 13 residues. The germline V and J ends were trimmed by 6 bases and 8 bases, with 13 bases remaining between them. From germline, CDR1 is MNHEY and CDR2 SVGAGI.

This chain joins TRBV10-3 and TRBJ1-1; TRBD1 aligns across 10 bases. V trimming: 5 bases; J trimming: 4 bases; junction bases outside the gene matches: 10. The CDR3 is 16 residues long. Germline V gene lookup returns CDR1 ENHRY and CDR2 SYGVKD. This chain's CDR3 is CAISPTGGLGGTEAFF. DNA for the CDR3: TGTGCCATCAGTCCGACAGGGGGCTTGGGTGGCACTGAAGCTTTCTTT.

The CDR3 bases are TGCGCCAGCAGCTTGAGGGGCTATAATTCACCCCTCCACTTT. It is translated as CASSLRGYNSPLHF. The V gene is TRBV5-1, the J gene TRBJ1-6, with a weak D call TRBD1 (5 bases). Germline lookup yields CDR1 SGHRS and CDR2 YFSETQ. The CDR3 is 14 residues long. Trimming pared 1 base from V and 3 bases from J, leaving 5 bases between.

The chain couples TRBV15 to TRBJ1-2; 8 bases map to TRBD1. The V and J ends lost 7 bases and 2 bases, in that order; junction bases with no gene match: 6. Germline V gives CDR1 LNHNV, CDR2 YYDKDF (reference sequence). The CDR3 length is 14 residues. CDR3 DNA sequence: TGTGCCACCACAAGGGGGACAGGAAACTATGGCTACACCTTC. Its protein product is CATTRGTGNYGYTF.

This clone was picked up one time. The V and J genes are TRBV7-8 and TRBJ2-1, with D perhaps matching TRBD2 (5 bases). Germline V gene sequence: CDR1 SGHVS, CDR2 FQNEAQ. The CDR3 runs to 14 residues. V dropped 5 bases and J dropped 2 bases, with 10 bases sitting between them. The CDR3 region is CASSVRDPYNEQFF. Here the CDR3 DNA reads TGTGCCAGCAGCGTACGGGATCCCTACAATGAGCAGTTCTTC.

This chain uses TRBV18 with TRBJ2-2; D is unclear. Germline CDR1 is KGHSH and CDR2 is LQKENI. The V end was cut by 3 bases, the J end by 0 bases, with 2 bases between. CDR3 length: 13 amino acids. CDR3 DNA: TGTGCCAGCTCACCCGCGAACACCGGGGAGCTGTTTTTT. It encodes CASSPANTGELFF. Together with reference TRBV18 and TRBJ2-2, the CDR3 gives the full variable domain: NAGVMQNPRHLVRRRGQEARLRCSPMKGHSHVYWYRQLPEEGLKFMVYLQKENIIDESGMPKERFSAEFPKEGPSILRIQQVVRGDSAAYFCASSPANTGELFFGEGSRLTVL.

CDR3 in amino acids: CASSPPGQWNTEAFF. The DNA for the CDR3 is TGTGCCAGCAGTCCGCCGGGACAGTGGAACACTGAAGCTTTCTTT. This sequence joins TRBV28 and TRBJ1-1; 7 nucleotides match TRBD1. The CDR3 totals 15 residues. CDR1 and CDR2 from the germline V gene are MDHEN and SYDVKM. V lost 5 bases, J lost 1 base, and 7 bases stayed unmatched.

The genes are TRBV6-5 and TRBJ1-1; possibly TRBD1 for D (5 bases). The CDR3 extends over 14 amino acids. CDR1 and CDR2 from the germline V gene are MNHEY and SVGAGI. V lost 7 bases and J lost 0, with 12 bases in between. In nucleotides, the CDR3 is TGTGCCAGCATATGGGGCACTATGAACACTGAAGCTTTCTTT. This encodes CASIWGTMNTEAFF.